Listed here is a single T cell receptor (beta chain). The antigen is unknown. These data belong to a study of cytomegalovirus exposure and HLA in healthy donors. Study-level background: A data release that came early held around 85 million unique TCRs from HLA-typed donors. Findings and limits, study-wide: Analyses of presence and absence presupposed an approximately uniform sequencing depth across donors.

PCR primers comprised 60 Vbeta and 13 Jbeta primers. Some clones are missing from TCRdb's copy, which holds only in-frame ones; the method was immunoSEQ multiplex PCR. This sample yields around 280,000 clones, of which about 90% are seen a single time; more than 2% belongs to the top ten. V gave up 0 bases and J gave up 6 bases, with 12 bases separating them. The CDR3 spans 15 residues. CDR1 and CDR2 from the germline V gene are MGHRA and YSYEKL. The chain joins TRBV4-1 to TRBJ1-5; TRBD1 is a possible D gene (5 bases). Sequencing used PBMCs. This receptor was taken from a woman under 30 in good health and CMV-seronegative. CDR3 nucleotide sequence: TGCGCCAGCAGCCAAGAATGGGGACTAAGTCAGCCCCAGCATTTT. Protein sequence: CASSQEWGLSQPQHF.